The next 5 T cell receptor beta chains were all read from a single sample in a study of blood T cell repertoires in COVID-19. Profiling relied on immunoSEQ multiplex PCR, and the TCRdb table lists in-frame clones only, not all of them. The sample holds fewer than 200,000 clones; less than 90% are singletons and the top ten take around 25%. The sequencing input was peripheral blood. All receptors come from a man between 60 and 75 years old with acute or convalescent COVID-19.

The chain recombines TRBV23-1 with TRBJ2-5; D unclear. TRBV23-1 is placed among ORFs of uncertain function. The germline V and J ends were trimmed by 9 bases and 6 bases, with 11 bases remaining between them. The length of the CDR3 is 11 residues. In nucleotides, the CDR3 is TGCGCCAGTCAAGACGACAAGACCCAGTACTTC. Translated, it gives CASQDDKTQYF.

This clone has only one observation. The CDR3, as DNA: TGTGCCGGAAACCGGGACTATGGCTACACCTTC. Translation gives CAGNRDYGYTF. The J gene is TRBJ1-2, the V gene TRBV30; D unclear. V lost 8 bases and J 3 bases, leaving 10 bases between the germline ends. The CDR3 runs to 11 residues. Looked up from germline, CDR1 is GTSNPN and CDR2 is SVGIG (reference sequence). Together with reference TRBV30 and TRBJ1-2, the CDR3 gives the full variable domain: SQTIHQWPATLVQPVGSPLSLECTVEGTSNPNLYWYRQAAGRGLQLLFYSVGIGQISSEVPQNLSASRPQDRQFILSSKKLLLSDSGFYLCAGNRDYGYTFGSGTRLTVV.

This clone appeared a single time. The gene calls are TRBV19 and TRBJ1-1; D remains ambiguous. Germline loops: CDR1 LNHDA, CDR2 SQIVND (reference sequence). Trimming removed 1 base at V and 5 bases at J, with 8 bases between. This CDR3 is 13 amino acids long. The CDR3 loop is CASSIGRNTEAFF. CDR3 DNA sequence: TGTGCCAGTAGTATAGGCAGGAATACTGAAGCTTTCTTT.

The chain combines TRBV3-1 (or the pseudogene TRBV3-2) with TRBJ1-3; weak D call: TRBD1 (6 bases). From germline, CDR1 is LGHDT and CDR2 YNNKEL (reference sequence). V gave up 0 bases and J gave up 4 bases, with 19 bases separating them. The CDR3 has 18 amino acids. CDR3 sequence (DNA): TGTGCCAGCAGCCAAGACTTAAGACAGGCACCCAAGGGAAACACCATATATTTT. As protein: CASSQDLRQAPKGNTIYF.

The chain has TRBV4-1 and TRBJ1-6; D is unresolved. The CDR3 runs 15 residues. Per the germline V gene, CDR1 is MGHRA and CDR2 is YSYEKL. Trimming removed 5 bases at V and 6 bases at J, with 14 bases between. The CDR3 DNA sequence: TGCGCCAGCAGCACCCTACGAAGAGGTAATTCACCCCTCCACTTT. Its protein is CASSTLRRGNSPLHF.